The rows below give T cell receptor beta chains drawn from one sample of a study of cytomegalovirus exposure and HLA in healthy donors. Repertoires were generated with immunoSEQ multiplex PCR, while TCRdb's copy carries only in-frame clones and drops some. Altogether roughly 200,000 clones are present, roughly 77% being singletons, with the ten largest covering 1.2%. Sequenced: PBMCs. These receptors were collected from a woman aged 25 to 45 in good health and CMV-seronegative. Both conserved end residues are part of each CDR3. Fields, in order: J gene, V gene, clone size, D gene, CDR3 DNA, CDR3 protein. A D gene is named only where the DNA matches it firmly. A row's size may be missing; if present it is once, few, many or a size class.

>TRBJ2-5|TRBV10-3|NA|TRBD2
TGTGCCATCGGACTAGCGGGAGAGACCCAGTACTTC
CAIGLAGETQYF
>TRBJ2-2|TRBV7-2|NA|TRBD2
TGTGCCAGCAGCTTAGTTTTAGCGGGAATCACCGGGGAGCTGTTTTTT
CASSLVLAGITGELFF
>TRBJ2-3|TRBV12-5|NA|NA
TGTGCTAGTGGTTCCCGACAGGATCCAGATACGCAGTATTTT
CASGSRQDPDTQYF
>TRBJ1-5|TRBV12-5|NA|NA
TGTGCTAGTGGTTTGGCCCCCCGGGGTGGTAGCAATCAGCCCCAGCATTTT
CASGLAPRGGSNQPQHF
>TRBJ1-2|TRBV6-5|once|NA
TGTGCCAGCAGTTACTCAGGGGGGGGTAGCTATGGCTACACCTTC
CASSYSGGGSYGYTF
>TRBJ1-1|TRBV18|few|TRBD1
TGTGCCAGCTCAACGAATCAGGGGGTTAGCACTGAAGCTTTCTTT
CASSTNQGVSTEAFF
>TRBJ1-5|TRBV6-5|NA|NA
TGTGCCAGCGGTCCCCGCGGGGATAGCAATCAGCCCCAGCATTTT
CASGPRGDSNQPQHF
>TRBJ2-6|TRBV7-3|NA|NA
TGTGCCAGCAGCTCGGGTACCAACGTCCTGACTTTC
CASSSGTNVLTF
>TRBJ2-3|TRBV4-2|NA|NA
TGTGCCAGCAGCCACTACACAGATACGCAGTATTTT
CASSHYTDTQYF
>TRBJ1-2|TRBV5-1|NA|NA
TGCGCCAGCAGCTTGGGGCAGGGTGGGCACACCTTC
CASSLGQGGHTF
>TRBJ1-1|TRBV7-6|NA|NA
TGTGCCAGCAGCTTGGAGTTACGCACTGAAGCTTTCTTT
CASSLELRTEAFF
>TRBJ2-4|TRBV30|NA|NA
TGTGCCGCGGGCAGGGGAGGGGTGAACATTCAGTACTTC
CAAGRGGVNIQYF
>TRBJ2-7|TRBV5-5|NA|TRBD1
TGTGCCAGCAGCTTGGGGCAGGGGGCCTACGAGCAGTACTTC
CASSLGQGAYEQYF
>TRBJ2-7|TRBV5-6|NA|NA
TGTGCCAGCACCATTCACGGCTACGAGCAGTACTTC
CASTIHGYEQYF
>TRBJ1-6|TRBV28|once|TRBD1
TGTGCCAGCAGCCCACCGGGACAGGTCAGTTCACCCCTCCACTTT
CASSPPGQVSSPLHF
>TRBJ2-7|TRBV7-9|NA|NA
TGTGCCAGCAGCTTATCAGAAACGAAGCAGTACTTC
CASSLSETKQYF
>TRBJ1-5|TRBV6-5|NA|NA
TGTGCCAGCAGTCCTTACAGAGGCAATCAGCCCCAGCATTTT
CASSPYRGNQPQHF
>TRBJ2-2|TRBV11-2|NA|TRBD1
TGTGCCAGCAGCCCTCGGGACAGGAACACCGGGGAGCTGTTTTTT
CASSPRDRNTGELFF
>TRBJ2-6|TRBV6-4|NA|TRBD2
TGTGCCAGCAGTGACTCCGGGGGGGCTGGGGCCAACGTCCTGACTTTC
CASSDSGGAGANVLTF
>TRBJ1-2|TRBV9|few|NA
TGTGCCAGCAGCGTAGGGTCCCCTAACTTATATGGCTACACCTTC
CASSVGSPNLYGYTF
>TRBJ2-7|TRBV6-1|once|NA
TGTGCCAGCAGACCCAGGGGAATAGGGCACGAGCAGTACTTC
CASRPRGIGHEQYF
>TRBJ1-4|TRBV7-9|NA|NA
TGTGCCAGCCAGCTAGGGGCAACTAATGAAAAACTGTTTTTT
CASQLGATNEKLFF
>TRBJ2-1|TRBV18|NA|TRBD2
TGTGCCAGCTCACCAAGGGCTAGCGGCAATGAGCAGTTCTTC
CASSPRASGNEQFF
>TRBJ2-5|TRBV5-1|NA|TRBD2
TGCGCCAGCAGCCCTGCGGCAGCGGGAAGAAAAGAGACCCAGTACTTC
CASSPAAAGRKETQYF
>TRBJ2-7|TRBV29-1|NA|TRBD1
TGCAGCGTGAGGGACAGACCGTCCCTCTACGAGCAGTACTTC
CSVRDRPSLYEQYF
>TRBJ1-2|TRBV29-1|NA|TRBD1
TGCAGCGCCGGTGGAGGAAACAGGGGCGGCTATGGCTACACCTTC
CSAGGGNRGGYGYTF
>TRBJ1-3|TRBV30|NA|TRBD1
TGTGCCTGGACTACGGGACAGGGGGCTTCTGGAAACACCATATATTTT
CAWTTGQGASGNTIYF
>TRBJ2-2|TRBV12-5|NA|NA
TGTGCTAGTGGCCTGACCCCCCGGGGCACCGGGGAGCTGTTTTTT
CASGLTPRGTGELFF
>TRBJ2-7|TRBV11-2|NA|TRBD1
TGTGCCAGCAGCTTAGCGGGCAGGGGGCACTACGAGCAGTACTTC
CASSLAGRGHYEQYF
>TRBJ1-2|TRBV2|NA|NA
TGTGCCAGCAGTGATGACTCCCGGGGCTACACCTTC
CASSDDSRGYTF
>TRBJ1-4|TRBV19|NA|NA
TGTGCCAGTGGCCTCCAGGCAACTAATGAAAAACTGTTTTTT
CASGLQATNEKLFF
>TRBJ1-2|TRBV18|NA|TRBD1
TGTGCCAGCTCACCGCAGGGGGCTGGAGGCTACACCTTC
CASSPQGAGGYTF
>TRBJ1-5|TRBV4-1|NA|TRBD1
TGCGCCAGCAGCCAAGAGGGAACAGGGGCAGGGCAGCCCCAGCATTTT
CASSQEGTGAGQPQHF
>TRBJ1-5|TRBV7-9|NA|NA
TGTGCCAGCAGCTTAGGGGACCCGGGCAGGGGCTATCAGCCCCAGCATTTT
CASSLGDPGRGYQPQHF
>TRBJ1-5|TRBV28|NA|TRBD1
TGTGCCAGCAGTTTACTGGACAGGGTGGCCAATCAGCCCCAGCATTTT
CASSLLDRVANQPQHF
>TRBJ2-3|TRBV6-4|NA|TRBD2
TGTGCCAGCAGTGATCTAGCGGGAGGGAGAGATACGCAGTATTTT
CASSDLAGGRDTQYF
>TRBJ2-3|TRBV5-1|NA|NA
TGCGCCAGCAGCCCTCAGACAGGCTATGGAGGCACAGATACGCAGTATTTT
CASSPQTGYGGTDTQYF
>TRBJ1-4|TRBV2|NA|NA
TGTGCCAGCAGTGAAGGGACAGTTAATGAAAAACTGTTTTTT
CASSEGTVNEKLFF
>TRBJ1-2|TRBV9|NA|NA
TGTGCCAGCAGCGTAGTGGGGCGCGGAAACAACAATGGCTACACCTTC
CASSVVGRGNNNGYTF
>TRBJ1-4|TRBV5-1|NA|NA
TGCGCCAGCAGCTCCTATGCAACTAATGAAAAACTGTTTTTT
CASSSYATNEKLFF
>TRBJ2-3|TRBV18|NA|NA
TGTGCCAGCTCACAAAGTACAGGGCTTACCACAGATACGCAGTATTTT
CASSQSTGLTTDTQYF
>TRBJ2-3|TRBV6-1|once|NA
TGTGCCAGCAGTGAACGGGGGAGCACAGATACGCAGTATTTT
CASSERGSTDTQYF
>TRBJ2-7|TRBV2|NA|NA
TGTGCCAGTCGCCGGACAGCGAGCTCCTACGAGCAGTACTTC
CASRRTASSYEQYF
>TRBJ2-2|TRBV2|NA|TRBD2
TGTGCCAGAGGGACTAGCGGCACGAACACCGGGGAGCTGTTTTTT
CARGTSGTNTGELFF
>TRBJ1-5|TRBV19|NA|TRBD1
TGTGCCAGTAGTGCCCGGTCTACAGGGGATCAGCCCCAGCATTTT
CASSARSTGDQPQHF